The present TCR beta chain was sequenced within a study of blood T cell repertoires in COVID-19. The overall study: Acute and convalescent COVID-19 samples came from the United States, Italy and Spain. The cDNA or gDNA used as material had been derived from T cells, B-cell-depleted T cells, or PBMCs.

Under the authors' procedure: Estimation of nucleated cell counts relied on the amplification of reference gene primers. Sequenced by immunoSEQ multiplex PCR; TCRdb stores in-frame clones only, minus some. That table supplies the V and J calls and clone size; D and trimming were determined from the DNA. The sample records roughly 98,000 clones, approximately 79% being singletons. In germline, CDR1 is MGHDK, CDR2 SYGVNS. Trimming cost V 4 bases and J 3 bases, with 9 bases left between them. This CDR3 is built from 13 residues. The chain links TRBV25-1 to TRBJ1-1; D gene uncertain. The sequencing input was peripheral blood. The TCR originated in a man between 65 and 85 years old with active or convalescent COVID-19. CDR3 DNA: TGTGCCAGCAGTGGACATTTCTACACTGAAGCTTTCTTT. Protein product: CASSGHFYTEAFF.